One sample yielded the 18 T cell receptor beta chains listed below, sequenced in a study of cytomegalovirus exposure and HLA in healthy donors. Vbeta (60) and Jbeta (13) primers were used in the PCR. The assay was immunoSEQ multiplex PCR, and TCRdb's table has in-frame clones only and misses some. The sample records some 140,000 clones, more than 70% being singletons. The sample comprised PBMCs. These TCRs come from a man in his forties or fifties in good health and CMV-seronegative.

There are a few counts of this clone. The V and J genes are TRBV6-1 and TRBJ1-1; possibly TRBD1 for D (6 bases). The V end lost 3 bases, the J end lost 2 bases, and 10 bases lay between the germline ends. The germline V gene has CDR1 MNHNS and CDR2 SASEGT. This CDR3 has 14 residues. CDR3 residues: CASSETDSNTEAFF. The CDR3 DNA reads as TGTGCCAGCAGTGAGACGGACAGTAACACTGAAGCTTTCTTT.

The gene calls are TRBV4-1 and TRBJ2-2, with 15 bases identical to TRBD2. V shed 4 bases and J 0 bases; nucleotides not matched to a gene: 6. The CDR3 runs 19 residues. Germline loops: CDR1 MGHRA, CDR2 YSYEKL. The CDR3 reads CASSRVGLAGGTNTGELFF. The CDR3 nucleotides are TGCGCCAGCAGCCGCGTCGGACTAGCGGGAGGGACGAACACCGGGGAGCTGTTTTTT.

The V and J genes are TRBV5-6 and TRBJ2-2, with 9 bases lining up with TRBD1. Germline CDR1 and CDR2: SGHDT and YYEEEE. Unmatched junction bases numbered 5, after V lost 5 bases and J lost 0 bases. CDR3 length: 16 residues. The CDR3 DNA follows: TGTGCCAGCAGATACTGGGACAGGGCGAACACCGGGGAGCTGTTTTTT. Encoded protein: CASRYWDRANTGELFF.

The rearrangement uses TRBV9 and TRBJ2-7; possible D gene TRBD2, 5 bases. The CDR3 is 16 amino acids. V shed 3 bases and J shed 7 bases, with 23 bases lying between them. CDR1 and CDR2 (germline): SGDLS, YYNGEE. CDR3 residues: CASSATAGRSLWEQYF. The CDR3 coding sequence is TGTGCCAGCAGCGCGACGGCGGGCAGGAGCCTTTGGGAGCAGTACTTC.

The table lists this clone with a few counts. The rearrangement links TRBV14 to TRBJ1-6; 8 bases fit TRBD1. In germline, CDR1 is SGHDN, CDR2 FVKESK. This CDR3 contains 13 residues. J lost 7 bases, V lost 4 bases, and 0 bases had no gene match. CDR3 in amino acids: CASSRQGNSPLHF. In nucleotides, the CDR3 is TGTGCCAGCAGCCGACAGGGGAATTCACCCCTCCACTTT.

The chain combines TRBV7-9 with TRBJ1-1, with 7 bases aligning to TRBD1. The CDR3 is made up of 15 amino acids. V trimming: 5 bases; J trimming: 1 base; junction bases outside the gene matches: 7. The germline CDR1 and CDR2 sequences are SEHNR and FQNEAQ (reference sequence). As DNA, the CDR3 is TGTGCCAGCAGCCCCGACAGGGCGGCGAACACTGAAGCTTTCTTT. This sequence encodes CASSPDRAANTEAFF.

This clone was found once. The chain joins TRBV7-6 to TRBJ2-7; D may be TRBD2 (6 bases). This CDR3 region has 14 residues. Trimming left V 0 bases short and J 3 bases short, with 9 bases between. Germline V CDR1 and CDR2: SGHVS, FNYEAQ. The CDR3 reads CASSLAIGSYEQYF. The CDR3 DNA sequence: TGTGCCAGCAGCTTAGCTATCGGGAGCTACGAGCAGTACTTC.

The DNA of the CDR3 is TGTGCCAGCAGCTTAAACAGTATGGGCAATCAGCCCCAGCATTTT. Residues: CASSLNSMGNQPQHF. The rearrangement uses TRBV7-8 and TRBJ1-5, with D hard to call. V lost 2 bases to trimming and J lost 2 bases, with 10 bases between them. The germline V gene has CDR1 SGHVS and CDR2 FQNEAQ. The CDR3 totals 15 residues.

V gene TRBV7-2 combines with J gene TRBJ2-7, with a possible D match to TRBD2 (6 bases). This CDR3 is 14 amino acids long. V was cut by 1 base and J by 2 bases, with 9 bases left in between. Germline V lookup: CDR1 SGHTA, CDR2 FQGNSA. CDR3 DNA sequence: TGTGCCAGCAGCTTAGGGGGAGGAGCCTACGAGCAGTACTTC. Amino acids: CASSLGGGAYEQYF. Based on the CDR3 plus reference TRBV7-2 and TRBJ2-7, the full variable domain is GAGVSQSPSNKVTEKGKDVELRCDPISGHTALYWYRQSLGQGLEFLIYFQGNSAPDKSGLPSDRFSAERTGGSVSTLTIQRTQQEDSAVYLCASSLGGGAYEQYFGPGTRLTVT.

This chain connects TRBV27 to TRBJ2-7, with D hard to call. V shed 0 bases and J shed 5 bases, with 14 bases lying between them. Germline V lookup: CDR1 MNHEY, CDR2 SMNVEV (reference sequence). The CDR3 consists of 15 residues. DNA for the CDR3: TGTGCCAGCAGTTTATCGATTGCCTACGTCCACGAGCAGTACTTC. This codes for CASSLSIAYVHEQYF.

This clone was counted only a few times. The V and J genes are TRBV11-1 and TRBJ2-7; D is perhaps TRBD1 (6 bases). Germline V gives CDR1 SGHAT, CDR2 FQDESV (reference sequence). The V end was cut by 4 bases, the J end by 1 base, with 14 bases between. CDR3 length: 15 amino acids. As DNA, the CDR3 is TGTGCCAGCAGCTCACAGGGTGTAGGATCCTACGAGCAGTACTTC. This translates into CASSSQGVGSYEQYF.

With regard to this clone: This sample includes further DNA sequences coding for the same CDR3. The CDR3 region has the DNA TGTGCCAGCAGCTATGGGACAGGGGGAAGCGAGCAGTACTTC. This gives the protein CASSYGTGGSEQYF. This rearrangement joins TRBV5-6 to TRBJ2-7; 11 nucleotides line up with TRBD1. This CDR3 is built from 14 residues. Per germline, CDR1 SGHDT and CDR2 YYEEEE. J gave up 6 bases and V 3 bases, and 5 bases lay outside the gene matches.

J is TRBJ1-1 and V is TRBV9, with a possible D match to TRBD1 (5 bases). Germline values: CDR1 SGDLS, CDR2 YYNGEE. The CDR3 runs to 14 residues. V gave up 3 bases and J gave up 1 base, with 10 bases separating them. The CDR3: CASSAGYSNTEAFF. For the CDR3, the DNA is TGTGCCAGCAGCGCAGGGTACTCGAACACTGAAGCTTTCTTT.

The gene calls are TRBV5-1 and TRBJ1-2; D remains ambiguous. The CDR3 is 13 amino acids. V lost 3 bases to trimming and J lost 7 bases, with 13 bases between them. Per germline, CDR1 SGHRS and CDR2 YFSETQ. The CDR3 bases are TGCGCCAGCAGCTCCTCCGGGGAAAGTGGCTACACCTTC. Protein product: CASSSSGESGYTF.

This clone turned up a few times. The CDR3 DNA reads TGTGCCAGCAGATGGACCGGGACAGGGACTTACGAGCAGTACTTC. As protein: CASRWTGTGTYEQYF. The chain joins TRBV6-1 to TRBJ2-7; 9 bases are a match to TRBD1. Looked up from germline, CDR1 is MNHNS and CDR2 is SASEGT. The CDR3 is 15 amino acids. V trimming: 6 bases; J trimming: 4 bases; junction bases outside the gene matches: 10.

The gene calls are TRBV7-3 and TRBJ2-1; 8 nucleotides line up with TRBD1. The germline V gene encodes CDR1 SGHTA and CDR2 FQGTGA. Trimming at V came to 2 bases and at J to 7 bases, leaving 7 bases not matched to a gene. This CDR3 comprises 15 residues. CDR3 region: CASSLLQGAANEQFF. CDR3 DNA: TGTGCCAGCAGCTTACTTCAGGGGGCAGCAAATGAGCAGTTCTTC.

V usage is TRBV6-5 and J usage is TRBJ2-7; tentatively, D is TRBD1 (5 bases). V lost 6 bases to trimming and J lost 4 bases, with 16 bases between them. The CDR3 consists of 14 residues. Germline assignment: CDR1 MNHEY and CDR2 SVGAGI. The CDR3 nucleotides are TGTGCCAGCAGATTCCTGCAGGGCACGTACGAGCAGTACTTC. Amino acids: CASRFLQGTYEQYF.

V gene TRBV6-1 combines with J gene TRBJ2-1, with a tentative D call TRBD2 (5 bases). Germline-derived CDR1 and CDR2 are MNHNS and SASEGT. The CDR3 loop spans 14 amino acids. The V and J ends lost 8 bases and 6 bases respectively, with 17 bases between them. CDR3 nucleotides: TGTGCCAGCCGAACGGGGAGTGGGGTCAATGAGCAGTTCTTC. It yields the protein CASRTGSGVNEQFF.